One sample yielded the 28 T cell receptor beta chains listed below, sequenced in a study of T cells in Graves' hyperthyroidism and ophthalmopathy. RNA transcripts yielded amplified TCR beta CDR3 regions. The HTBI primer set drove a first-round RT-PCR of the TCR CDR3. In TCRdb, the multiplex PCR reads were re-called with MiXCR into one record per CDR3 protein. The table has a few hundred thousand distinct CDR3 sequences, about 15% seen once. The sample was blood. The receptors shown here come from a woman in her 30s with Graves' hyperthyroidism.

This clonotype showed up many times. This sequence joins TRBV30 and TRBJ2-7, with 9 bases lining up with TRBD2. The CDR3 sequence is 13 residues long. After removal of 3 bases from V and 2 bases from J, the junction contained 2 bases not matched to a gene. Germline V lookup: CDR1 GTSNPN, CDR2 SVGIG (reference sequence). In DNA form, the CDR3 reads TGTGCCTGGAGGCTAGCGGGAACCTACGAGCAGTACTTC. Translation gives CAWRLAGTYEQYF.

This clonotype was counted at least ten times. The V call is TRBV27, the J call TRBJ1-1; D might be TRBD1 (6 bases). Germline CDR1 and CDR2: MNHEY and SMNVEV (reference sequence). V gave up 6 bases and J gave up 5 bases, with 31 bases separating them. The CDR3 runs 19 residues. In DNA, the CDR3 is TGTGCCAGCAGCCGAATCACCTCTCAGGGGCAGCTTGAAGATACTGAAGCTTTCTTT. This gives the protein CASSRITSQGQLEDTEAFF.

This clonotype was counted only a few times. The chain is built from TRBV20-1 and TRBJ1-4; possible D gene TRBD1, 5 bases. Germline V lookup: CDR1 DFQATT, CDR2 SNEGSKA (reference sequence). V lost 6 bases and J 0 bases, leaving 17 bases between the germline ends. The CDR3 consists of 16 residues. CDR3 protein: CSAPLGGVSTNEKLFF. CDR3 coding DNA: TGCAGTGCCCCCCTGGGGGGAGTGTCAACTAATGAAAAACTGTTTTTT.

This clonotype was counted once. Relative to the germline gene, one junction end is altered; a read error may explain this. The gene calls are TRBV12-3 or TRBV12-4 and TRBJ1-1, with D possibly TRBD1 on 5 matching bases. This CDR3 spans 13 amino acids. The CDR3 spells CAGSPPGLTEAFF. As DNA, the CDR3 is TGTGCCGGCAGCCCTCCGGGGCTGACTGAAGCTTTCTTT.

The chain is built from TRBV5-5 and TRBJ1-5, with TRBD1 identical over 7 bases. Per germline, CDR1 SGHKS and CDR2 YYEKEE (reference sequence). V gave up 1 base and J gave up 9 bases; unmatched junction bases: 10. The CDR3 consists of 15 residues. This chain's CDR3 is CASSLTTGLALPQHF. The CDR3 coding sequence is TGTGCCAGCAGCTTGACGACAGGGTTGGCGCTGCCCCAGCATTTT. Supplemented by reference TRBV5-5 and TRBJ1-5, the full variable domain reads DAGVTQSPTHLIKTRGQQVTLRCSPISGHKSVSWYQQVLGQGPQFIFQYYEKEERGRGNFPDRFSARQFPNYSSELNVNALLLGDSALYLCASSLTTGLALPQHFGDGTRLSIL.

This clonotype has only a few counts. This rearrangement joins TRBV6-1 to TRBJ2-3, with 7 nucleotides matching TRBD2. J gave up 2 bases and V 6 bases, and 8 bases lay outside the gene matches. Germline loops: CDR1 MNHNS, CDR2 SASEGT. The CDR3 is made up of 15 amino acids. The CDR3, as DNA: TGTGCCAGCAGCCTAACTAGCGCAATCACAGATACGCAGTATTTT. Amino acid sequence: CASSLTSAITDTQYF.

The DNA of the CDR3 is TGCAGCGTTGCGCCGGTACGTGTTATGAACACTGAAGCTTTCTTT. Residues: CSVAPVRVMNTEAFF. The genes are TRBV29-1 and TRBJ1-1; the D is unclear. The CDR3 covers 15 residues. Germline CDR1 SQVTM, CDR2 ANQGSEA. Trimming removed 4 bases from V and 0 bases from J, with 15 bases in between.

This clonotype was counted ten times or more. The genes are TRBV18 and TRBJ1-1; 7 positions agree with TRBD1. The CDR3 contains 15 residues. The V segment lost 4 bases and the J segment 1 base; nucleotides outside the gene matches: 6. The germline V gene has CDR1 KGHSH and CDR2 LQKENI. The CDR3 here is CASSRYGTANTEAFF. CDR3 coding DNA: TGTGCCAGCTCACGTTACGGGACAGCGAACACTGAAGCTTTCTTT. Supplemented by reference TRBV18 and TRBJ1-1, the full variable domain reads NAGVMQNPRHLVRRRGQEARLRCSPMKGHSHVYWYRQLPEEGLKFMVYLQKENIIDESGMPKERFSAEFPKEGPSILRIQQVVRGDSAAYFCASSRYGTANTEAFFGQGTRLTVV.

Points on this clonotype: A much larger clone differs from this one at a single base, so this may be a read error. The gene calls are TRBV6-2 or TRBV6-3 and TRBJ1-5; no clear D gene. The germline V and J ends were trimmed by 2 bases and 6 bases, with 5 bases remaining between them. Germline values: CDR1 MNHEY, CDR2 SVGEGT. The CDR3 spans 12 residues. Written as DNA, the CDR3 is TGTGCCAGCAGTTACCGTGCTCAGCCCCAGCATTTT. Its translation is CASSYRAQPQHF.

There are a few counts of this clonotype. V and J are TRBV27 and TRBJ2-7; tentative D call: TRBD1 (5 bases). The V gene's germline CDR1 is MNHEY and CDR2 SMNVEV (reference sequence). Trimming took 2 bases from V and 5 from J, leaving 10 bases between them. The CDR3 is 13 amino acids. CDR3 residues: CASSLAGPDEQYF. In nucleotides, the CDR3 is TGTGCCAGCAGTTTAGCAGGGCCAGACGAGCAGTACTTC.

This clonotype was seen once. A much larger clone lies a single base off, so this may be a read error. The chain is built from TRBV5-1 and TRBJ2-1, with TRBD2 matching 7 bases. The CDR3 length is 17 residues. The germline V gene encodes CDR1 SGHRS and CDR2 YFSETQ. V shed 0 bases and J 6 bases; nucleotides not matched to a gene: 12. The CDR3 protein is CASSLVLEGGSGNEQFF. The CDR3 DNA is TGCGCCAGCAGCTTGGTCCTAGAGGGAGGGTCCGGCAATGAGCAGTTCTTC.

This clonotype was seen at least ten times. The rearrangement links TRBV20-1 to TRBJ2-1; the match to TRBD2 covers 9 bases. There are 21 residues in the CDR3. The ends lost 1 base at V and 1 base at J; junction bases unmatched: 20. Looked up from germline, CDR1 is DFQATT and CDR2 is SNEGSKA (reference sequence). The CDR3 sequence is CSARGVWTASGELGSYNEQFF. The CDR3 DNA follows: TGCAGTGCTAGAGGAGTTTGGACGGCTAGCGGGGAACTCGGGTCCTACAATGAGCAGTTCTTC.

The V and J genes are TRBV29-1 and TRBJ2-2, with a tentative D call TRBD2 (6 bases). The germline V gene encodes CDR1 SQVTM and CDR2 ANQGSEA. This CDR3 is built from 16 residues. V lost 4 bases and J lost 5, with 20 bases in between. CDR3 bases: TGCAGCGTTGGGGATTGGGCGGGACGGCTAACCGGGGAGCTGTTTTTT. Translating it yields CSVGDWAGRLTGELFF.

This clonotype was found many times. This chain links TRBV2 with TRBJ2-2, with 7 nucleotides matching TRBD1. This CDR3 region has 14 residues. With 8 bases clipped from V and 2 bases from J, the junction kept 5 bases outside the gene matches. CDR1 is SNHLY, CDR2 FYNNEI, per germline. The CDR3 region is CASVGTVNTGELFF. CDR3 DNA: TGTGCCAGCGTAGGGACAGTTAACACCGGGGAGCTGTTTTTT.

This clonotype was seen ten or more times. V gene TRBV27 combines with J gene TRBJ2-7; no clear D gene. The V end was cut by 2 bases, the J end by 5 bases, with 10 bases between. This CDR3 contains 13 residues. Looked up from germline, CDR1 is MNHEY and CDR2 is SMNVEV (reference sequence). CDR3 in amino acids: CASSLRTGNEQYF. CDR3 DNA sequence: TGTGCCAGCAGTTTACGTACTGGAAACGAGCAGTACTTC.

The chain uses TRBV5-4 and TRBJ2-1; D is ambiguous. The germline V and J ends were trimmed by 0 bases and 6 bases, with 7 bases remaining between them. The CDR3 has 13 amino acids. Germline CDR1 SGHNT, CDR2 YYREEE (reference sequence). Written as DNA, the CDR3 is TGTGCCAGCAGCTTGGTAGGCGTCAATGAGCAGTTCTTC. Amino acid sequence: CASSLVGVNEQFF.

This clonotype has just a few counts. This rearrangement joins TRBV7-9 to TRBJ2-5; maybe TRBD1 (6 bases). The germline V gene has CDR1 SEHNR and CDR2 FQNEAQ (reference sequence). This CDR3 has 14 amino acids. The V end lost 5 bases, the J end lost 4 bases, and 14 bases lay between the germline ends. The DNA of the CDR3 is TGTGCCAGCAGCCAGGACAGCGGACTAGAGACCCAGTACTTC. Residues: CASSQDSGLETQYF.

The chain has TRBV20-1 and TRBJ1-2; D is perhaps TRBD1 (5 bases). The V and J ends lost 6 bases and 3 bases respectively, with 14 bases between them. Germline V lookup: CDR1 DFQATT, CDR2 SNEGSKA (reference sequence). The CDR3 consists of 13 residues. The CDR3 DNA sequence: TGCAGTGCAATCGCAGGGAGGGACTATGGCTACACCTTC. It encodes CSAIAGRDYGYTF.

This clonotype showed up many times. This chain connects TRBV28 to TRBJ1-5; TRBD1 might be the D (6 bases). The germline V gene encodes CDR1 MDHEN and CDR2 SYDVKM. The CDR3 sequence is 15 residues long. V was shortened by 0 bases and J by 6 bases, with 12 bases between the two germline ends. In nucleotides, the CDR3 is TGTGCCAGCAGTTTATGGTCGGGGGGCGGTCAGCCCCAGCATTTT. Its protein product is CASSLWSGGGQPQHF. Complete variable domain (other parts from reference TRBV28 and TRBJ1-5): DVKVTQSSRYLVKRTGEKVFLECVQDMDHENMFWYRQDPGLGLRLIYFSYDVKMKEKGDIPEGYSVSREKKERFSLILESASTNQTSMYLCASSLWSGGGQPQHFGDGTRLSIL.

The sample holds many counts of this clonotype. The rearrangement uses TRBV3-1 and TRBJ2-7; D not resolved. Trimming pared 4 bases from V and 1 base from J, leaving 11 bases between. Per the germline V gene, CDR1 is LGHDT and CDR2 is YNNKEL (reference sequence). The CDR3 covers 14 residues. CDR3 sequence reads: CASSPKVGSYEQYF. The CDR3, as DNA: TGTGCCAGCAGCCCAAAGGTCGGATCCTACGAGCAGTACTTC.

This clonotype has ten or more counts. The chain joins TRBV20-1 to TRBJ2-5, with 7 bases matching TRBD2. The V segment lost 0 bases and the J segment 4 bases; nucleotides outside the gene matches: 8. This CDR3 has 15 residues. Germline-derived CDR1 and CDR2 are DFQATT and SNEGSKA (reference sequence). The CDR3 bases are TGCAGTGCTAGAGATCTCGGGGGGACCAGAGAGACCCAGTACTTC. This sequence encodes CSARDLGGTRETQYF.

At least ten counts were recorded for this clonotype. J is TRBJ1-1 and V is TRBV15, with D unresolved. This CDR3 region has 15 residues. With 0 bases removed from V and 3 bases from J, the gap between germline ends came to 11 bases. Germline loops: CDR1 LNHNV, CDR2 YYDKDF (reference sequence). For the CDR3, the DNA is TGTGCCACCAGCAGAGATCGGGCCTCATACACTGAAGCTTTCTTT. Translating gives CATSRDRASYTEAFF.

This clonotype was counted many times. CDR3 in DNA: TGTGCCTGGAGTGAGGACAGGGAGGGAGGCTACACCTTC. This translates into CAWSEDREGGYTF. The chain carries TRBV30 and TRBJ1-2; 8 bases line up with TRBD1. Germline V CDR1 and CDR2: GTSNPN, SVGIG (reference sequence). CDR3 size: 13 residues. The junction had 6 bases not matched to a gene; V was cut back by 1 base and J by 8 bases. The variable domain in full, completed from reference TRBV30 and TRBJ1-2, reads SQTIHQWPATLVQPVGSPLSLECTVEGTSNPNLYWYRQAAGRGLQLLFYSVGIGQISSEVPQNLSASRPQDRQFILSSKKLLLSDSGFYLCAWSEDREGGYTFGSGTRLTVV.

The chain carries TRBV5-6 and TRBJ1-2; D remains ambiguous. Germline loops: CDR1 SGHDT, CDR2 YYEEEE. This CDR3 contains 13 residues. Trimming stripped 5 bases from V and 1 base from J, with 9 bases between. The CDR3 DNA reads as TGTGCCAGCAGGTCGGATTTTAACTATGGCTACACCTTC. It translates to CASRSDFNYGYTF.

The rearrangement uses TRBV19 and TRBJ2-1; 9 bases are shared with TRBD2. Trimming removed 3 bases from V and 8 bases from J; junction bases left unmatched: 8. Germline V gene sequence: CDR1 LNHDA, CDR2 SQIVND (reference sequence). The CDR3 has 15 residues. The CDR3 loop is CASSISGLALDEQFF. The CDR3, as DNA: TGTGCCAGTAGTATTTCAGGACTAGCGTTGGATGAGCAGTTCTTC.

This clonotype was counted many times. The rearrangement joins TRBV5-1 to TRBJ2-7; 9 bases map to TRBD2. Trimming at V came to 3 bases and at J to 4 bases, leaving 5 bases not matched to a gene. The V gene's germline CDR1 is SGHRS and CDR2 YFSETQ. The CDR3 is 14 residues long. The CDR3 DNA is TGCGCCAGCAGCTATAGCGGGAGTTTATACGAGCAGTACTTC. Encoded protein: CASSYSGSLYEQYF.

CDR3 region: CSVEARESYEQYF. Here the CDR3 DNA reads TGCAGCGTTGAAGCGCGGGAGTCTTACGAGCAGTACTTC. The chain employs TRBV29-1 and TRBJ2-7; TRBD2 aligns across 7 bases. The germline V gene encodes CDR1 SQVTM and CDR2 ANQGSEA. V was clipped by 1 base and J by 4 bases; unmatched bases: 4. CDR3 size: 13 residues.

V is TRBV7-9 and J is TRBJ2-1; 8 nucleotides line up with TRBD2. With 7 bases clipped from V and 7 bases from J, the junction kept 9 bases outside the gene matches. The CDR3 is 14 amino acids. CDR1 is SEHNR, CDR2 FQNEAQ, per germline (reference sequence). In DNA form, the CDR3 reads TGTGCCAGCAACATGACTAGCGCGAAGAATGAGCAGTTCTTC. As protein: CASNMTSAKNEQFF.